The 14 T cell receptor beta chains below were found in one sample sequenced in a study of T cell responses to AZD1222 COVID-19 vaccine. Assay used: immunoSEQ multiplex PCR; TCRdb lists only in-frame clones, some missing. Here the sample spans 72,000 or so clones, more than 90% being singletons. The sequences come from peripheral blood, collected on day 0 of AZD1222 vaccination. These receptors came from an adult in good health.

As for this clone: At one end the junction does not follow the germline gene, possibly because of a read error. This sample also contains other DNA sequences that code for the same CDR3. This chain joins TRBV6-5 and TRBJ1-3; D perhaps matches TRBD1 (6 bases). This CDR3 spans 14 amino acids. CDR1 is MNHEY, CDR2 SVGAGI, per germline. CDR3 in DNA: TGCGCCAGCAAGCTAGGGACAAGTTCCGACACCATATATTTT. This gives the protein CASKLGTSSDTIYF.

The chain uses TRBV27 and TRBJ2-7; D is possibly TRBD1 (5 bases). There are 15 residues in the CDR3. Germline V gene data show CDR1 as MNHEY and CDR2 as SMNVEV (reference sequence). Trimming shortened V by 2 bases and J by 4 bases, and 15 bases separated the two germline ends. The CDR3 nucleotides read TGTGCCAGCAGTTTAGACAGTGGACGGAAGTACGAGCAGTACTTC. Protein sequence: CASSLDSGRKYEQYF.

J is TRBJ2-5 and V is TRBV7-8; D gene uncertain. Germline CDR1 SGHVS, CDR2 FQNEAQ. With 3 bases removed from V and 5 bases from J, the gap between germline ends came to 4 bases. The CDR3 is made up of 11 amino acids. The CDR3 here is CASSLAETQYF. CDR3 nucleotides: TGTGCCAGCAGCTTGGCCGAGACCCAGTACTTC.

This sequence joins TRBV9 and TRBJ1-1; D may be TRBD1 (5 bases). The germline gives CDR1 SGDLS, CDR2 YYNGEE. The V end was cut by 3 bases, the J end by 1 base, with 10 bases between. The length of the CDR3 is 14 residues. The DNA for the CDR3 is TGTGCCAGCAGCGAGGGACGGCAGAACACTGAAGCTTTCTTT. Its protein is CASSEGRQNTEAFF.

In DNA, the CDR3 is TGTGCCAGCAGCGTAGACTGGACAAAAATCTACGAGCAGTACTTC. It translates to CASSVDWTKIYEQYF. The rearrangement joins TRBV9 to TRBJ2-7, with D perhaps matching TRBD1 (5 bases). CDR3 length equals 15 residues. Germline lookup yields CDR1 SGDLS and CDR2 YYNGEE. The V end lost 0 bases, the J end lost 3 bases, and 13 bases lay between the germline ends.

With respect to this clone: Other nucleotide sequences in the sample specify the same CDR3. J is TRBJ1-2 and V is TRBV9; D might be TRBD1 (5 bases). The ends were cut back, 0 bases at V and 4 bases at J, with 16 bases in the middle. Germline lookup yields CDR1 SGDLS and CDR2 YYNGEE. There are 16 residues in the CDR3. CDR3 amino acids: CASSVASGGLGYGYTF. The CDR3 DNA is TGTGCCAGCAGCGTAGCTAGTGGGGGATTAGGCTATGGCTACACCTTC.

The chain couples TRBV5-6 to TRBJ1-1; D is possibly TRBD1 (6 bases). Germline CDR1 SGHDT, CDR2 YYEEEE. Trimming took 0 bases from V and 3 from J, leaving 21 bases between them. The CDR3 contains 18 residues. The CDR3 DNA is TGTGCCAGCAGCTTGGTCGGCAGGGGCCCTCATACTTACACTGAAGCTTTCTTT. As protein: CASSLVGRGPHTYTEAFF.

This rearrangement joins TRBV9 to TRBJ1-2; D gene unclear. The V gene lost 4 bases and the J gene lost 0 bases, with 13 bases spanning the gap. The length of the CDR3 is 15 residues. Germline V lookup: CDR1 SGDLS, CDR2 YYNGEE. The CDR3 spells CASSPIGTPNYGYTF. The DNA of the CDR3 is TGTGCCAGCAGCCCGATTGGAACCCCTAACTATGGCTACACCTTC.

The CDR3 is CASSSGTGDVTQYF. Written as DNA, the CDR3 is TGCGCCAGCAGCTCCGGGACAGGGGATGTTACGCAGTATTTT. This chain joins TRBV5-1 and TRBJ2-3; 10 bases are shared with TRBD1. Per the germline V gene, CDR1 is SGHRS and CDR2 is YFSETQ. CDR3 length equals 14 residues. Trimming took 3 bases from V and 8 from J; bases not matched to a gene: 6.

The chain uses TRBV9 and TRBJ2-5; 11 positions match TRBD2. V gave up 4 bases and J gave up 2 bases; unmatched junction bases: 7. This CDR3 is 16 amino acids long. Germline V CDR1 and CDR2: SGDLS, YYNGEE. The CDR3 spells CASSSLAGASQETQYF. CDR3 nucleotide sequence: TGTGCCAGCAGCTCACTAGCGGGAGCTTCACAAGAGACCCAGTACTTC.

This clone is a singleton in its sample. J is TRBJ1-6 and V is TRBV6-5, with no clear D. The CDR3 is made up of 14 amino acids. V dropped 6 bases and J dropped 4 bases, with 10 bases sitting between them. Germline V gene lookup returns CDR1 MNHEY and CDR2 SVGAGI. The CDR3 loop reads CASSSGNYNSPLHF. The CDR3 DNA follows: TGTGCCAGCAGCTCTGGAAATTATAATTCACCCCTCCACTTT.

The V gene is TRBV6-2 or TRBV6-3, the J gene TRBJ2-5; TRBD2 matches 7 bases. Germline V gene sequence: CDR1 MNHEY, CDR2 SVGEGT. The CDR3 loop spans 15 amino acids. V was clipped by 4 bases and J by 6 bases; unmatched bases: 11. The CDR3: CASSSGTTQLQTQYF. The DNA of the CDR3 is TGTGCCAGCAGTTCCGGGACTACTCAGTTACAGACCCAGTACTTC.

This chain uses TRBV4-2 with TRBJ1-2, with D possibly being TRBD1 (5 bases). V was pared by 0 bases and J by 5 bases, with 13 bases between. From germline, CDR1 is LGHNA and CDR2 YNFKEQ. The CDR3 is made up of 15 amino acids. This chain's CDR3 is CASSQDPDTIYGYTF. The CDR3 DNA reads TGTGCCAGCAGCCAAGATCCGGACACTATTTATGGCTACACCTTC.

The chain has TRBV5-1 and TRBJ1-6; D gene ambiguous. Germline assignment: CDR1 SGHRS and CDR2 YFSETQ. V was pared by 2 bases and J by 8 bases, with 14 bases between. CDR3 length: 15 residues. The CDR3 sequence: CASSLGLGYDSPLHF. The CDR3 nucleotides are TGCGCCAGCAGCTTAGGTTTAGGGTATGATTCACCCCTCCACTTT.